Given below is one TCR beta chain in context. Its antigen is as yet unknown. The data were taken from a study of cytomegalovirus exposure and HLA in healthy donors. Study observations and caveats: The authors reported that TCR beta sequences could predict HLA-A and HLA-B alleles. These predictions were accurate for most subjects in the first cohort. A few V segments could not be told apart, such as TRBV6-2 and TRBV6-3, and were left out.

The CDR3 totals 15 residues. After removal of 5 bases from V and 1 base from J, the junction contained 4 bases not matched to a gene. CDR1 and CDR2 from the germline V gene are SGHTA and FQGNSA. Primers included in the PCR were 60 Vbeta and 13 Jbeta primers. Clones were read by immunoSEQ multiplex PCR, and TCRdb kept only the in-frame ones, dropping some. Among 90,000 or so clones listed, 82% were seen once. This chain links TRBV7-2 with TRBJ2-2; the match to TRBD1 covers 7 bases. Material for sequencing was PBMCs. This TCR was recovered from a man under 40 in good health and CMV-seropositive. The CDR3 DNA reads as TGTGCCAGCAGCACAAGGACAGGGAACACCGGGGAGCTGTTTTTT. It translates to CASSTRTGNTGELFF. The entire variable domain, with the rest obtained from reference TRBV7-2 and TRBJ2-2, is as follows: GAGVSQSPSNKVTEKGKDVELRCDPISGHTALYWYRQSLGQGLEFLIYFQGNSAPDKSGLPSDRFSAERTGGSVSTLTIQRTQQEDSAVYLCASSTRTGNTGELFFGEGSRLTVL.